The next 26 T cell receptor beta chains were all read from a single sample in a study of vaccination and CD4 T cells after COVID-19 (dated 2022 in TCRdb). Preparation of the library involved PCR. This sample was sequenced with an Illumina iSeq 100. At the Johns Hopkins FTIC core, DNA from the cultured CD4+ T cells underwent TCR sequencing with the Oncomine TCR Beta short-read assay. Clones were called with MiXCR by TCRdb after fastp trimmed the public reads at Q25, and only in-frame beta chains were retained. Each CDR3 protein appears once, grouped with its most common genes and DNA. A total of about 18,000 distinct CDR3 sequences appear in this sample, 35% to 40% of them only once. Around an eighth of the sample belongs to the ten largest clones. The treatment or condition label here, explained by the study, means: 10-day PBMC culture with coronavirus spike peptide pools or control peptides (ViraFEST assay).

Their antigen targets remain unknown. The sequenced material came from CD4+ T cells from blood, cultured in vitro. Receptors were obtained from a human donor who had recovered from COVID-19.

The sample holds a few counts of this clonotype. This sequence joins TRBV4-2 and TRBJ2-7, with a weak D call TRBD2 (6 bases). The germline CDR1 and CDR2 sequences are LGHNA and YNFKEQ. V shed 4 bases and J shed 3 bases, with 16 bases lying between them. The CDR3 totals 15 residues. This CDR3 is CASSPLLGGLYEQYF. For the CDR3, the DNA is TGTGCCAGCAGCCCACTACTAGGAGGGCTCTACGAGCAGTACTTC.

The gene calls are TRBV27 and TRBJ1-1; D gene unclear. Germline V gives CDR1 MNHEY, CDR2 SMNVEV (reference sequence). Trimming cost V 5 bases and J 7 bases, with 14 bases left between them. This CDR3 has 13 amino acids. CDR3 DNA: TGTGCCAGCAGTCCGGGCTCCCCACGTGAAGCTTTCTTT. Translated: CASSPGSPREAFF.

The J gene is TRBJ1-5, the V gene TRBV20-1; D gene uncertain. Trimming took 6 bases from V and 5 from J, leaving 17 bases between them. The CDR3 loop spans 14 amino acids. Per the germline V gene, CDR1 is DFQATT and CDR2 is SNEGSKA (reference sequence). The CDR3 sequence: CSAVPMNRDQPQHF. DNA for the CDR3: TGCAGTGCCGTCCCCATGAATCGAGATCAGCCCCAGCATTTT.

This clonotype occurred a few times. The V call is TRBV7-9, the J call TRBJ2-7; TRBD2 aligns across 11 bases. There are 16 residues in the CDR3. The germline gives CDR1 SEHNR, CDR2 FQNEAQ (reference sequence). The V and J ends lost 6 bases and 4 bases, in that order; junction bases with no gene match: 11. The CDR3 DNA reads TGTGCCAGCAGACCAATCCCGGGACTAGCGGTATACGAGCAGTACTTC. It encodes CASRPIPGLAVYEQYF.

This clonotype has only a few counts. The rearrangement links TRBV20-1 to TRBJ2-1, with 8 positions matching TRBD2. Germline CDR1 DFQATT, CDR2 SNEGSKA (reference sequence). V lost 6 bases to trimming and J lost 1 base; unmatched junction nucleotides: 8. This CDR3 region has 15 residues. The DNA of the CDR3 is TGCAGTGCGATTCCGGGACTAGAATCCTACAATGAGCAGTTCTTC. It encodes CSAIPGLESYNEQFF.

This clonotype was picked up a small number of times. The chain has TRBV2 and TRBJ2-5, with D uncertain. V was cut by 8 bases and J by 5 bases, with 9 bases left in between. CDR3 length: 11 amino acids. Germline V gene data show CDR1 as SNHLY and CDR2 as FYNNEI. This CDR3 is CASGYSETQYF. The CDR3 DNA follows: TGTGCCAGCGGATATAGCGAGACCCAGTACTTC.

The rearrangement joins TRBV30 to TRBJ1-6; D unclear. Germline CDR1 is GTSNPN and CDR2 is SVGIG (reference sequence). Deletions cut 0 bases from V and 7 bases from J, with 10 bases between. The CDR3 spans 14 residues. The CDR3 nucleotides are TGTGCCTGGAGTGTACGTCAAGGGAATTCACCCCTCCACTTT. Translated, it gives CAWSVRQGNSPLHF.

The rearrangement links TRBV4-2 to TRBJ2-1; the D gene is possibly TRBD2 (6 bases). Germline values: CDR1 LGHNA, CDR2 YNFKEQ. The CDR3 length is 15 residues. V gave up 3 bases and J gave up 2 bases, with 11 bases separating them. The CDR3 DNA reads as TGTGCCAGCAGCCATGGAGGGGAGCCCTACAATGAGCAGTTCTTC. Translated: CASSHGGEPYNEQFF.

This clonotype appeared a few times. The chain uses TRBV7-9 and TRBJ1-1; D may be TRBD1 (5 bases). V was trimmed by 6 bases and J by 1 base, leaving 21 bases between them. Germline-derived CDR1 and CDR2 are SEHNR and FQNEAQ (reference sequence). The CDR3 is 17 residues long. The CDR3 region has the DNA TGTGCCAGCAGTTTGACGGGGGGTGTGGGGTGGAACACTGAAGCTTTCTTT. Protein: CASSLTGGVGWNTEAFF. The whole variable domain, remainder taken from reference TRBV7-9 and TRBJ1-1, is DTGVSQNPRHKITKRGQNVTFRCDPISEHNRLYWYRQTLGQGPEFLTYFQNEAQLEKSRLLSDRFSAERPKGSFSTLEIQRTEQGDSAMYLCASSLTGGVGWNTEAFFGQGTRLTVV.

This clonotype was observed a handful of times. This chain uses TRBV6-5 with TRBJ2-3; 9 bases align to TRBD2. J lost 7 bases, V lost 0 bases, and 8 bases had no gene match. Germline-derived CDR1 and CDR2 are MNHEY and SVGAGI. The CDR3 loop spans 16 amino acids. This CDR3 reads CASSYSGEREVYTQYF. The CDR3 DNA follows: TGTGCCAGCAGTTACTCGGGAGAGCGGGAGGTCTATACGCAGTATTTT.

J is TRBJ1-1 and V is TRBV20-1, with TRBD1 matching 7 bases. The CDR3 sequence is 12 residues long. The junction had 2 bases not matched to a gene; V was cut back by 4 bases and J by 3 bases. CDR1 is DFQATT, CDR2 SNEGSKA, per germline (reference sequence). The CDR3 nucleotides read TGCAGTGCTAAAACAGGGGACACTGAAGCTTTCTTT. This codes for CSAKTGDTEAFF.

The chain is built from TRBV11-1 and TRBJ2-5; D not certain. Germline V lookup: CDR1 SGHAT, CDR2 FQDESV (reference sequence). V gave up 3 bases and J gave up 5 bases, with 10 bases separating them. The CDR3 consists of 13 residues. CDR3 DNA: TGTGCCAGCAGCTTGGATCGAAGGGAGACCCAGTACTTC. Its translation: CASSLDRRETQYF.

The chain carries TRBV30 and TRBJ2-7; 7 bases line up with TRBD2. V shed 4 bases, J shed 0 bases, and the junction held 9 bases outside the gene matches. From germline, CDR1 is GTSNPN and CDR2 SVGIG (reference sequence). This CDR3 has 15 residues. This CDR3 reads CAWTRHGGGSYEQYF. The CDR3 region has the DNA TGTGCCTGGACCCGGCATGGGGGGGGCTCCTACGAGCAGTACTTC.

This clonotype came up a few times. The chain is built from TRBV2 and TRBJ1-2; D remains ambiguous. The CDR3 contains 13 residues. The V gene's germline CDR1 is SNHLY and CDR2 FYNNEI. V lost 2 bases to trimming and J lost 7 bases, with 11 bases between them. This chain's CDR3 is CASSELQSAGYTF. The CDR3 DNA follows: TGTGCCAGCAGTGAACTGCAGTCTGCTGGCTACACCTTC.

This chain connects TRBV19 to TRBJ2-5, with a possible D match to TRBD1 (5 bases). V lost 5 bases and J 0 bases, leaving 10 bases between the germline ends. The CDR3 runs 14 residues. Germline assignment: CDR1 LNHDA and CDR2 SQIVND (reference sequence). CDR3 region: CASSPTQDQETQYF. The CDR3, as DNA: TGTGCCAGTAGTCCGACACAGGACCAAGAGACCCAGTACTTC.

This clonotype has only a few counts. The chain links TRBV30 to TRBJ2-5; no firm D call. The germline V gene encodes CDR1 GTSNPN and CDR2 SVGIG (reference sequence). V shed 3 bases and J shed 5 bases, with 10 bases lying between them. The CDR3 has 12 residues. CDR3 nucleotides: TGTGCCTGGAGGTATGGTACGGAGACCCAGTACTTC. As protein: CAWRYGTETQYF.

The V call is TRBV4-1, the J call TRBJ2-1; 9 positions agree with TRBD2. This CDR3 region has 16 residues. The germline V gene has CDR1 MGHRA and CDR2 YSYEKL. J gave up 3 bases and V 2 bases, and 5 bases lay outside the gene matches. The CDR3 loop is CASSQLSGGNYNEQFF. As DNA, the CDR3 is TGCGCCAGCAGCCAACTGAGCGGGGGGAACTACAATGAGCAGTTCTTC.

This clonotype has only a few counts. The chain recombines TRBV7-6 with TRBJ2-7, with 11 bases identical to TRBD2. The germline V gene has CDR1 SGHVS and CDR2 FNYEAQ. CDR3 length equals 15 residues. J was trimmed by 7 bases and V by 4 bases; bases with no gene match: 9. The CDR3 nucleotides are TGTGCCAGCAGCTCCCCCCTAGCGGGAGGAAGGGAGCAGTACTTC. It translates to CASSSPLAGGREQYF.

This clonotype has a handful of counts. The CDR3 loop is CASSENHSLLTGELFF. As DNA, the CDR3 is TGTGCCAGCAGTGAAAACCACAGCTTGCTCACCGGGGAGCTGTTTTTT. The chain links TRBV6-1 to TRBJ2-2; D remains ambiguous. The CDR3 consists of 16 residues. Trimming shortened V by 2 bases and J by 4 bases, and 14 bases separated the two germline ends. Looked up from germline, CDR1 is MNHNS and CDR2 is SASEGT.

The rearrangement joins TRBV19 to TRBJ2-2; 14 bases are shared with TRBD2. The CDR3 totals 19 residues. Per germline, CDR1 LNHDA and CDR2 SQIVND (reference sequence). With V trimmed by 4 bases and J by 4 bases, 11 bases remained unmatched. The DNA for the CDR3 is TGTGCCAGTAGTACAAACCACCCTGGACTAGCGGGAGGCACCGGGGAGCTGTTTTTT. The encoded protein is CASSTNHPGLAGGTGELFF.

This sequence joins TRBV11-2 and TRBJ2-7; D remains ambiguous. The germline gives CDR1 SGHAT, CDR2 FQNNGV. V was clipped by 0 bases and J by 4 bases, with 10 bases between them. This CDR3 has 14 amino acids. DNA of the CDR3: TGTGCCAGCAGCTTAGATCTTAGGGCATACGAGCAGTACTTC. This gives the protein CASSLDLRAYEQYF.

The rearrangement links TRBV19 to TRBJ2-7, with a weak D call TRBD2 (6 bases). V lost 3 bases and J lost 3, with 12 bases in between. CDR1 and CDR2 (germline): LNHDA, SQIVND (reference sequence). The CDR3 has 14 amino acids. CDR3 region: CASSIQPTSYEQYF. Written as DNA, the CDR3 is TGTGCCAGTAGTATCCAGCCGACTAGCTACGAGCAGTACTTC.

The V call is TRBV10-3, the J call TRBJ2-2, with a weak D call TRBD1 (5 bases). Germline CDR1 reads ENHRY; CDR2 reads SYGVKD. V was shortened by 3 bases and J by 8 bases, with 13 bases between the two germline ends. CDR3 size: 14 residues. The CDR3 bases are TGTGCCATCAGTGACCAGGGTGCAGGGGGGGAGCTGTTTTTT. Residues: CAISDQGAGGELFF.

In this sample, this clonotype turned up a few times. V gene TRBV19 combines with J gene TRBJ2-5, with D perhaps matching TRBD2 (5 bases). The CDR3 loop spans 15 amino acids. V was clipped by 2 bases and J by 2 bases, with 12 bases between them. Germline V lookup: CDR1 LNHDA, CDR2 SQIVND (reference sequence). CDR3 amino acids: CASSINGMLQETQYF. The CDR3, as DNA: TGTGCCAGTAGTATAAACGGGATGTTACAAGAGACCCAGTACTTC.

The rearrangement links TRBV15 to TRBJ2-7; 9 bases align to TRBD1. The CDR3 runs 15 residues. V shed 4 bases, J shed 7 bases, and the junction held 11 bases outside the gene matches. Per germline, CDR1 LNHNV and CDR2 YYDKDF (reference sequence). CDR3 region: CATSITGTGFREQYF. The CDR3 nucleotides are TGTGCCACCAGCATTACCGGGACAGGGTTTCGGGAGCAGTACTTC.

In its sample, this clonotype was seen a few times. The chain combines TRBV20-1 with TRBJ2-5; D ambiguous. Germline values: CDR1 DFQATT, CDR2 SNEGSKA (reference sequence). This CDR3 has 13 amino acids. Trimming took off 8 bases at V and 1 base at J, with 14 bases between the two ends. The CDR3 loop is CSYSRIGQETQYF. CDR3 nucleotide sequence: TGCAGTTACTCACGAATAGGCCAAGAGACCCAGTACTTC.